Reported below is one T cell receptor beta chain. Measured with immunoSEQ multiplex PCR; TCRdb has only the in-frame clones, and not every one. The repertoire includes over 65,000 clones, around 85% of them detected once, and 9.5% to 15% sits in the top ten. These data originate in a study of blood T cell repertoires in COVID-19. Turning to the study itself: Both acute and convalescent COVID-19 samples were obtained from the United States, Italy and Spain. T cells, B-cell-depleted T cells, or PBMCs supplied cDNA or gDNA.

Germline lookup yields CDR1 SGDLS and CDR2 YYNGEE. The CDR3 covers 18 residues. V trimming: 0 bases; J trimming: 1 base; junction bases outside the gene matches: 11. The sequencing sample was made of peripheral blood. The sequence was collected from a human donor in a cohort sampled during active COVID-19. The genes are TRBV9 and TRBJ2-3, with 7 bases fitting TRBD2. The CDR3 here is CASSVVDPVAGGTDTQYF. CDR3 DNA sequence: TGTGCCAGCAGCGTAGTAGACCCAGTGGCGGGGGGCACAGATACGCAGTATTTT.